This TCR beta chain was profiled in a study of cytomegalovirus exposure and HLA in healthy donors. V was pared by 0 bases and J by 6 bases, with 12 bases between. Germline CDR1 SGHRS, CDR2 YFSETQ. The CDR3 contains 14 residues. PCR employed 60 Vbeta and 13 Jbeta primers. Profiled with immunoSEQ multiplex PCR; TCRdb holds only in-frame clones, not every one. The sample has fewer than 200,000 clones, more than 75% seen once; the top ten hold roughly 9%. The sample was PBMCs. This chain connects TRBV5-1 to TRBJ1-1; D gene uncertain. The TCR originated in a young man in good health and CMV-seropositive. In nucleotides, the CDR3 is TGCGCCAGCAGCTTGGGGGGAGGTGTCCCTGAAGCTTTCTTT. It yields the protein CASSLGGGVPEAFF.